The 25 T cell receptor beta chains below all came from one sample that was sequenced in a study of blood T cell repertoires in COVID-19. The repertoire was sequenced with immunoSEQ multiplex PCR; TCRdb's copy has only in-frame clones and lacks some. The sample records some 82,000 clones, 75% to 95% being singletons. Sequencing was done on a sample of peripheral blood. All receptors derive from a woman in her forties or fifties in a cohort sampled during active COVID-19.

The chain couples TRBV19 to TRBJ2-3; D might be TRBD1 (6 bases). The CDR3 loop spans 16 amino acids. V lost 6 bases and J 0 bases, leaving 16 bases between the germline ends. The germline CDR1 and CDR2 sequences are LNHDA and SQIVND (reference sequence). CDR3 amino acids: CASSPLRDTSTDTQYF. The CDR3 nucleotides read TGTGCCAGTAGCCCCCTTCGGGACACTAGCACAGATACGCAGTATTTT.

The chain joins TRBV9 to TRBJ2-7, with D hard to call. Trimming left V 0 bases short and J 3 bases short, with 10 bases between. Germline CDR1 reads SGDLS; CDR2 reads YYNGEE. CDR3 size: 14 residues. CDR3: CASSVAGSVYEQYF. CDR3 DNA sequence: TGTGCCAGCAGCGTAGCGGGTTCCGTCTACGAGCAGTACTTC. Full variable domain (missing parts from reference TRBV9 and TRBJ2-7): DSGVTQTPKHLITATGQRVTLRCSPRSGDLSVYWYQQSLDQGLQFLIQYYNGEERAKGNILERFSAQQFPDLHSELNLSSLELGDSALYFCASSVAGSVYEQYFGPGTRLTVT.

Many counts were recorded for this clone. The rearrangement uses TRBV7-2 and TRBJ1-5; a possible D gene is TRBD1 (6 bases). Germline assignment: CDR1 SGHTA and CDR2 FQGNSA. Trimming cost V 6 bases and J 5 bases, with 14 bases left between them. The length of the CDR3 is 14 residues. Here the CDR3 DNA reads TGTGCCAGCAGGTACAGGGTGGGGGATCAGCCCCAGCATTTT. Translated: CASRYRVGDQPQHF. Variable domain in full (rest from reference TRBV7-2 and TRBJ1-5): GAGVSQSPSNKVTEKGKDVELRCDPISGHTALYWYRQSLGQGLEFLIYFQGNSAPDKSGLPSDRFSAERTGGSVSTLTIQRTQQEDSAVYLCASRYRVGDQPQHFGDGTRLSIL.

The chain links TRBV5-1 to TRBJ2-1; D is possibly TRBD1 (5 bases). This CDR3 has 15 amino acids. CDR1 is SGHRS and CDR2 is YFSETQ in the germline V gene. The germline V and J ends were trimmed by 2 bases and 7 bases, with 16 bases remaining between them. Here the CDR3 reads CASSFDSASENEQFF. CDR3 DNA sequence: TGCGCCAGCAGCTTCGACAGCGCGTCTGAAAATGAGCAGTTCTTC.

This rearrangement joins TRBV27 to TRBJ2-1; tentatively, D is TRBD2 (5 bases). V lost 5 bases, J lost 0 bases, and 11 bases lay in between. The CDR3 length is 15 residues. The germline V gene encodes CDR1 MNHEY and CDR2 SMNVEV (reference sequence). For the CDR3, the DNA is TGTGCCAGCAGTCGAGGGAGAAGCTCCTACAATGAGCAGTTCTTC. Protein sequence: CASSRGRSSYNEQFF.

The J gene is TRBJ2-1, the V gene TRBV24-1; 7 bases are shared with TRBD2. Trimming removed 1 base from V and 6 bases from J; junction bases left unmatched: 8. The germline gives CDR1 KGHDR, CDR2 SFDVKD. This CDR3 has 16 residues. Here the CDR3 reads CATSDFGGRVSNEQFF. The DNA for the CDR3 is TGTGCCACCAGTGATTTCGGCGGGAGAGTTTCCAATGAGCAGTTCTTC.

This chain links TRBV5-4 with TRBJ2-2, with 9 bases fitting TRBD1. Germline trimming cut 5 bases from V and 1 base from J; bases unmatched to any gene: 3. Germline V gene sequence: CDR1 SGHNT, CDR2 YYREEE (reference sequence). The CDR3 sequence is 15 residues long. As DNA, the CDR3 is TGTGCCAGCAGGACAGGGGGAGAGAACACCGGGGAGCTGTTTTTT. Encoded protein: CASRTGGENTGELFF.

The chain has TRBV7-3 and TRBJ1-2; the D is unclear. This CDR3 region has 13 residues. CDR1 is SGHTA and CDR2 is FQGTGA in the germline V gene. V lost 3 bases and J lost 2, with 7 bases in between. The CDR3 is CASSFNFNYGYTF. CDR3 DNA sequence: TGTGCCAGCAGCTTTAACTTCAACTATGGCTACACCTTC.

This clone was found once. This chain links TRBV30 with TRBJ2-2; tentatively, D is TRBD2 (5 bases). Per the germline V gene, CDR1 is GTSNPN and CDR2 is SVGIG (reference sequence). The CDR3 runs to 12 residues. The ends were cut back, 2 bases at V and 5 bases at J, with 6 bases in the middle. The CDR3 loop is CAWSRGTGELFF. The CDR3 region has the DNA TGTGCCTGGAGTCGGGGAACCGGGGAGCTGTTTTTT. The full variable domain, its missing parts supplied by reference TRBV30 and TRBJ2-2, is SQTIHQWPATLVQPVGSPLSLECTVEGTSNPNLYWYRQAAGRGLQLLFYSVGIGQISSEVPQNLSASRPQDRQFILSSKKLLLSDSGFYLCAWSRGTGELFFGEGSRLTVL.

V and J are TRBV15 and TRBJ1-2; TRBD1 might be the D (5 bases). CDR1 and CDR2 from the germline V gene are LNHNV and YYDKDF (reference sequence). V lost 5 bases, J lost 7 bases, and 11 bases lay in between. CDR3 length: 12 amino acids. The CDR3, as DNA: TGTGCCACCAGCCCAGGGTACGGTGGCTACACCTTC. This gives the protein CATSPGYGGYTF.

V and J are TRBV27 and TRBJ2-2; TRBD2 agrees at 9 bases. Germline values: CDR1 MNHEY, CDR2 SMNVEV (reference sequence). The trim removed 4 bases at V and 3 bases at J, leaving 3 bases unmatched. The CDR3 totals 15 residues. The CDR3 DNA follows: TGTGCCAGCAGTTCGACTAGCGGTTACACCGGGGAGCTGTTTTTT. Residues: CASSSTSGYTGELFF.

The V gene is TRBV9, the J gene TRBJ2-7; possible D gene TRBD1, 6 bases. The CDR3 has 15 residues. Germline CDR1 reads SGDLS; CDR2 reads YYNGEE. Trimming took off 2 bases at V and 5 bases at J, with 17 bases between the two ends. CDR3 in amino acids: CASSVGQSLAHEQYF. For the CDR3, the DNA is TGTGCCAGCAGCGTCGGACAGAGTCTTGCCCACGAGCAGTACTTC.

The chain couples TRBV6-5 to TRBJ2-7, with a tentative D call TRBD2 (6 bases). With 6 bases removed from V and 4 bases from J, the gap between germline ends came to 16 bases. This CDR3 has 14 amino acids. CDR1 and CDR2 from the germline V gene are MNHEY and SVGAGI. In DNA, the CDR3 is TGTGCCAGCAGCCTGGGGGGTCGGGGGTACGAGCAGTACTTC. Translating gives CASSLGGRGYEQYF.

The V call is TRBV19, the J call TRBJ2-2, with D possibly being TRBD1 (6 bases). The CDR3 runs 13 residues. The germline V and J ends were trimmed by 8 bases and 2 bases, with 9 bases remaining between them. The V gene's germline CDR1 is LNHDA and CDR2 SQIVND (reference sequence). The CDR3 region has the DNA TGTGCCAGTTACAGGGTTAACACCGGGGAGCTGTTTTTT. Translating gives CASYRVNTGELFF.

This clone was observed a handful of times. The CDR3 reads CASSLFSGTAYEQYF. The CDR3 DNA reads TGCGCCAGCAGCCTCTTTAGCGGGACCGCCTACGAGCAGTACTTC. The V gene is TRBV5-1, the J gene TRBJ2-7; TRBD2 aligns across 8 bases. The V gene's germline CDR1 is SGHRS and CDR2 YFSETQ. With 4 bases clipped from V and 2 bases from J, the junction kept 8 bases outside the gene matches. The CDR3 loop spans 15 amino acids.

CDR3 nucleotides: TGTGCCAGCAGTTTATCTGGAGGGGGCCGGGCTTTCTTT. This encodes CASSLSGGGRAFF. The chain uses TRBV28 and TRBJ1-1, with 7 bases identical to TRBD1. The germline CDR1 and CDR2 sequences are MDHEN and SYDVKM. The CDR3 is 13 residues long. Trimming cost V 1 base and J 11 bases; bases outside gene matches: 7.

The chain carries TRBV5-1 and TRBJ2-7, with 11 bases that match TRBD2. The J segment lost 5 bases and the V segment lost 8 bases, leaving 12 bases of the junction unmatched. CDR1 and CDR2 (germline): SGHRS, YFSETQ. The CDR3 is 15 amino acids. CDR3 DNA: TGCGCCAGTACAACTAGCGGGAGAGCAATTGACGAGCAGTACTTC. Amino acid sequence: CASTTSGRAIDEQYF.

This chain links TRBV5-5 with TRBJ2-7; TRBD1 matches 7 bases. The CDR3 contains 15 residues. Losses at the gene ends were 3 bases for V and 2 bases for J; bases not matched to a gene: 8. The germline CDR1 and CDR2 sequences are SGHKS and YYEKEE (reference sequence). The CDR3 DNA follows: TGTGCCAGCAGCTACAGGGGTTTTGGGACCTACGAGCAGTACTTC. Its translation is CASSYRGFGTYEQYF.

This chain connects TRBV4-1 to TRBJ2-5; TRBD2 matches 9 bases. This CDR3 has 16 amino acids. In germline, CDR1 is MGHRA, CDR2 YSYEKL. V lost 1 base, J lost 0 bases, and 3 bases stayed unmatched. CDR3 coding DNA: TGCGCCAGCAGCCAAGTAACTAGCGGGTACCAAGAGACCCAGTACTTC. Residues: CASSQVTSGYQETQYF.

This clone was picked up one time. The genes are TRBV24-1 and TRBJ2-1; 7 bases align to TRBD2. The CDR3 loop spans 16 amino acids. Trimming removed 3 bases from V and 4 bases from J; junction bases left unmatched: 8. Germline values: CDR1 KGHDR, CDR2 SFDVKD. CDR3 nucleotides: TGTGCCACCAGTGATGACCGGGACTACCCTTACAATGAGCAGTTCTTC. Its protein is CATSDDRDYPYNEQFF.

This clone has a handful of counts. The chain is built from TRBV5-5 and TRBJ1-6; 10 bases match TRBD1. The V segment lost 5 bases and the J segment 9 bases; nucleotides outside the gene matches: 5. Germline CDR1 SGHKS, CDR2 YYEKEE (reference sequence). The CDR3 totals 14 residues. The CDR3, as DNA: TGTGCCAGCAGTCAGGGACAGGGGATTTCACCCCTCCACTTT. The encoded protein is CASSQGQGISPLHF.

The CDR3 sequence is CASNHRDNQETQYF. CDR3 DNA sequence: TGTGCCAGCAACCACCGGGACAACCAAGAGACCCAGTACTTC. The J gene is TRBJ2-5, the V gene TRBV2; D may be TRBD1 (6 bases). This CDR3 has 14 amino acids. Trimming left V 7 bases short and J 0 bases short, with 12 bases between. Germline CDR1 is SNHLY and CDR2 is FYNNEI.

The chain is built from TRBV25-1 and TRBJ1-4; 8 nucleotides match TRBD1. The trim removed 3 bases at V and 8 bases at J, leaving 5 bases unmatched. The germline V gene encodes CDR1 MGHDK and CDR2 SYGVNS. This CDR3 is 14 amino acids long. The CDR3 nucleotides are TGTGCCAGCAGTGATTCAGGGGGCAGGGAAAAACTGTTTTTT. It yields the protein CASSDSGGREKLFF. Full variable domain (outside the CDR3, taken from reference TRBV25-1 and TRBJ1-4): EADIYQTPRYLVIGTGKKITLECSQTMGHDKMYWYQQDPGMELHLIHYSYGVNSTEKGDLSSESTVSRIRTEHFPLTLESARPSHTSQYLCASSDSGGREKLFFGSGTQLSVL.

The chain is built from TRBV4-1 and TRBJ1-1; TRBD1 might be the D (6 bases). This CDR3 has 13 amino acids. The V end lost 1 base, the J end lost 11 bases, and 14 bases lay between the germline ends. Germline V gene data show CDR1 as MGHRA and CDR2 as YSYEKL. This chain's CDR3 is CASSQGGDTAAFF. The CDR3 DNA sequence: TGCGCCAGCAGCCAAGGAGGGGACACCGCGGCTTTCTTT.

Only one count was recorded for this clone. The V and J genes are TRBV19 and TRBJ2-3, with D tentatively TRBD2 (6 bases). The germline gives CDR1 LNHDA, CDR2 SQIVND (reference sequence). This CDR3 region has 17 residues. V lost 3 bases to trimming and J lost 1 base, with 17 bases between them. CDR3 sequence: CASSIGTQTVGTDTQYF. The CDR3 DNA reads TGTGCCAGTAGTATTGGGACTCAAACGGTGGGCACAGATACGCAGTATTTT.